This entry describes one T cell receptor beta chain. Its antigen is unknown. The CDR3 is 15 amino acids. With 0 bases clipped from V and 9 bases from J, the junction kept 5 bases outside the gene matches. Germline CDR1 is SGHNT and CDR2 is YYREEE (reference sequence). The entry originates in a study of cytomegalovirus exposure and HLA in healthy donors. Study-level results: Across all donors, roughly uniform sequencing depth was an assumption of the presence/absence analyses. In vitro experiments confirmed that a few CMV-associated chains were specific for CMV antigens. A link between a missense DCLRE1C variant and TCR beta V- and J-gene trimming emerged from a later analysis.

The PCR was carried out with 60 Vbeta primers and 13 Jbeta primers. Using immunoSEQ multiplex PCR, the repertoire was profiled, and TCRdb retains in-frame clones only, with some absent. This sample has some 200,000 clones; roughly 78% occur once, and the top ten carry 0.65%. This TCR was sampled from a boy between 10 and 17 years old in good health and CMV-seronegative. The specimen was PBMCs. The chain has TRBV5-4 and TRBJ2-3; 12 positions match TRBD2. CDR3 amino acids: CASSLDGLAGGTQYF. In nucleotides, the CDR3 is TGTGCCAGCAGCTTGGATGGCCTAGCGGGGGGGACGCAGTATTTT. The full variable domain, in which reference TRBV5-4 and TRBJ2-3 provide the parts outside the CDR3, is ETGVTQSPTHLIKTRGQQVTLRCSSQSGHNTVSWYQQALGQGPQFIFQYYREEENGRGNFPPRFSGLQFPNYSSELNVNALELDDSALYLCASSLDGLAGGTQYFGPGTRLTVL.